Sequencing of this TCR beta chain was carried out in a study of T-cell reconstitution after alpha-beta-depleted transplantation in children. The germline gives CDR1 SQVTM, CDR2 ANQGSEA. The CDR3 covers 18 residues. V lost 1 base, J lost 0 bases, and 19 bases lay in between. Researchers prepared the TCRbeta library using unique molecular identifiers, the study reports. TCRdb re-called the PCR reads through MiXCR, storing one row per CDR3 protein. This sample has 500,000 to 600,000 distinct CDR3 sequences; around a third occur once, and the top ten carry 2% to 3%. This clonotype was counted a few times.

V is TRBV29-1 and J is TRBJ1-3; possibly TRBD1 for D (6 bases). The sequencing here drew on PBMCs from the stem cell graft donor, taken from the stem cell graft. This receptor was taken from a human donor who donated a stem cell graft to a child with aplastic anemia. CDR3 residues: CSVEGRTGPLGSGNTIYF. CDR3 bases: TGCAGCGTTGAAGGTCGAACAGGGCCTTTGGGCTCTGGAAACACCATATATTTT.